These 17 T cell receptor beta chains share one sample of origin, sequenced in a study of T cells in Graves' hyperthyroidism and ophthalmopathy. Amplified TCR beta CDR3 regions derived from RNA transcripts. TCR CDR3 underwent first-round RT-PCR with the HTBI primer set. TCRdb reprocessed the multiplex PCR reads with MiXCR, giving one entry per CDR3 protein. The repertoire holds roughly 200,000 distinct CDR3 sequences, roughly a sixth seen once, with 40% to 65% in the top ten. The specimen sequenced was blood. Receptor source: a woman in her forties or fifties with Graves' hyperthyroidism.

This clonotype was found a few times. This rearrangement joins TRBV19 to TRBJ2-3; TRBD2 matches at 10 bases. There are 14 residues in the CDR3. Germline trimming cut 9 bases from V and 2 bases from J; bases unmatched to any gene: 5. Germline lookup yields CDR1 LNHDA and CDR2 SQIVND (reference sequence). The DNA for the CDR3 is TGTGCCAGAAGGACTAGCGGAAACACAGATACGCAGTATTTT. Translated, it gives CARRTSGNTDTQYF.

The genes are TRBV5-5 and TRBJ1-5; TRBD1 is a possible D gene (5 bases). V lost 0 bases and J lost 4, with 11 bases in between. CDR1 is SGHKS and CDR2 is YYEKEE in the germline V gene (reference sequence). The CDR3 has 15 amino acids. The CDR3 DNA reads as TGTGCCAGCAGCTTGGCAGTGGGGGTAAATCAGCCCCAGCATTTT. The encoded protein is CASSLAVGVNQPQHF.

This clonotype was detected many times. V and J are TRBV28 and TRBJ2-7, with 8 nucleotides matching TRBD2. From germline, CDR1 is MDHEN and CDR2 SYDVKM. V was clipped by 6 bases and J by 6 bases; unmatched bases: 13. This CDR3 region has 15 residues. CDR3 DNA: TGTGCCAGCAGGGGCGCAGCCAGCGGGAGTTCCGAGCAGTACTTC. Its protein is CASRGAASGSSEQYF.

This clonotype has a handful of counts. The gene calls are TRBV7-6 and TRBJ2-5; 9 nucleotides agree with TRBD2. The CDR3 consists of 18 residues. In germline, CDR1 is SGHVS, CDR2 FNYEAQ. The V and J ends lost 3 bases and 2 bases, in that order; junction bases with no gene match: 13. Written as DNA, the CDR3 is TGTGCCAGCAGCTTTGCGGGGGGGCAGACACTCCGACAAGAGACCCAGTACTTC. Its translation: CASSFAGGQTLRQETQYF.

The chain has TRBV24-1 and TRBJ2-2; the D is unclear. With 0 bases removed from V and 6 bases from J, the gap between germline ends came to 10 bases. This CDR3 region has 15 residues. The germline V gene has CDR1 KGHDR and CDR2 SFDVKD. The CDR3 sequence is CATSDLPGLAGELFF. The DNA of the CDR3 is TGTGCCACCAGTGATTTGCCTGGATTGGCCGGGGAGCTGTTTTTT.

As regards this clonotype: This sequence may be a read error, since a much larger clone differs from it by one base. CDR3 region: CSARHLQEKETDTRYF. The CDR3 nucleotides read TGCAGTGCTAGACATTTACAGGAGAAGGAGACAGATACGCGGTATTTT. The chain couples TRBV20-1 to TRBJ2-3; perhaps TRBD1 as D (5 bases). This CDR3 has 16 residues. CDR1 and CDR2 from the germline V gene are DFQATT and SNEGSKA (reference sequence).

This clonotype was observed many times. The CDR3 loop reads CASSLFRGTEAFF. The DNA for the CDR3 is TGTGCCAGCAGTTTATTCCGGGGGACTGAAGCTTTCTTT. The rearrangement links TRBV27 to TRBJ1-1, with D perhaps TRBD1 (5 bases). Germline V lookup: CDR1 MNHEY, CDR2 SMNVEV (reference sequence). Trimming took off 1 base at V and 5 bases at J, with 8 bases between the two ends. The CDR3 extends over 13 amino acids.

The chain couples TRBV5-5 to TRBJ1-1; 8 bases are shared with TRBD1. The V and J ends lost 0 bases and 3 bases, in that order; junction bases with no gene match: 13. CDR3 size: 18 residues. CDR1 and CDR2 (germline): SGHKS, YYEKEE (reference sequence). The CDR3 sequence: CASSLVGRQGNRDTEAFF. DNA for the CDR3: TGTGCCAGCAGCTTGGTGGGTCGACAGGGGAACAGGGACACTGAAGCTTTCTTT.

Comment on this clonotype: The final CDR3 position lacks the conserved phenylalanine or tryptophan, pointing to a likely read error. The J gene is TRBJ1-1, the V gene TRBV29-1; 7 positions agree with TRBD1. J gave up 0 bases and V 8 bases, and 3 bases lay outside the gene matches. The germline V gene encodes CDR1 SQVTM and CDR2 ANQGSEA. CDR3 length equals 12 residues. DNA for the CDR3: TGCAGCATCGACAGGGTGAACACTGAAGCTTTCCTT. Its translation: CSIDRVNTEAFL.

The chain recombines TRBV19 with TRBJ1-1; TRBD1 agrees at 9 bases. Germline loops: CDR1 LNHDA, CDR2 SQIVND (reference sequence). V lost 3 bases, J lost 3 bases, and 2 bases stayed unmatched. The CDR3 totals 14 residues. The CDR3, as DNA: TGTGCCAGTAGTATCGACAGGGGGGACACTGAAGCTTTCTTT. Its protein is CASSIDRGDTEAFF.

This clonotype came up a few times. The rearrangement uses TRBV5-1 and TRBJ1-2; maybe TRBD1 (6 bases). CDR3 length equals 13 residues. Germline assignment: CDR1 SGHRS and CDR2 YFSETQ. V was pared by 4 bases and J by 3 bases, with 10 bases between. CDR3 in DNA: TGCGCCAGCAGCCCGGGGGGCGACTATGGCTACACCTTC. This encodes CASSPGGDYGYTF.

This clonotype was observed at least ten times. The genes are TRBV30 and TRBJ2-1, with 10 bases identical to TRBD2. Losses at the gene ends were 4 bases for V and 10 bases for J; bases not matched to a gene: 7. CDR3 length: 13 amino acids. Germline lookup yields CDR1 GTSNPN and CDR2 SVGIG (reference sequence). For the CDR3, the DNA is TGTGCCTGGATCCCTAGCGGGAGCTGGGAGCAGTTCTTC. This encodes CAWIPSGSWEQFF.

This clonotype was detected ten times or more. The chain is built from TRBV3-1 and TRBJ2-7, with D unresolved. V lost 0 bases, J lost 0 bases, and 15 bases lay in between. The germline CDR1 and CDR2 sequences are LGHDT and YNNKEL (reference sequence). The CDR3 is 17 amino acids. The CDR3 loop is CASSQEFSAGVSYEQYF. In DNA, the CDR3 is TGTGCCAGCAGCCAAGAGTTTTCGGCAGGAGTCTCCTACGAGCAGTACTTC.

In this sample, this clonotype turned up many times. CDR3 nucleotide sequence: TGCAGCGTTGCCGGCGGGGCGGGAGGAGTCATAGATACGCAGTATTTT. Translation: CSVAGGAGGVIDTQYF. V and J are TRBV29-1 and TRBJ2-3; TRBD2 aligns across 8 bases. Germline lookup yields CDR1 SQVTM and CDR2 ANQGSEA. The CDR3 has 16 residues. Losses at the gene ends were 4 bases for V and 5 bases for J; bases not matched to a gene: 14.

This clonotype was observed a few times. The chain is built from TRBV5-6 and TRBJ1-6; D perhaps matches TRBD1 (5 bases). Germline lookup yields CDR1 SGHDT and CDR2 YYEEEE. V lost 0 bases to trimming and J lost 8 bases, with 12 bases between them. The CDR3 covers 15 residues. The CDR3: CASSLGRRGYSPLHF. In DNA, the CDR3 is TGTGCCAGCAGCTTGGGGCGGAGGGGATATTCACCCCTCCACTTT.

This clonotype was seen repeatedly, ten times or more. The chain has TRBV5-1 and TRBJ1-2; a weak D match, TRBD1 (5 bases). The germline gives CDR1 SGHRS, CDR2 YFSETQ. The CDR3 runs 13 residues. The V end lost 4 bases, the J end lost 5 bases, and 12 bases lay between the germline ends. The CDR3 here is CASSRDSEYGYTF. The DNA for the CDR3 is TGCGCCAGCAGCCGAGACAGTGAATATGGCTACACCTTC.

This clonotype was observed at least ten times. The rearrangement joins TRBV11-2 to TRBJ1-1; D remains unclear. With 1 base removed from V and 1 base from J, the gap between germline ends came to 4 bases. The CDR3 runs 13 residues. The germline V gene encodes CDR1 SGHAT and CDR2 FQNNGV. In DNA form, the CDR3 reads TGTGCCAGCAGCTTAGTACAGAACACTGAAGCTTTCTTT. Residues: CASSLVQNTEAFF.